This T cell receptor beta chain is drawn from a study of T cells in Graves' hyperthyroidism and ophthalmopathy. Whole-study context: Peripheral blood was drawn at first diagnosis, prior to all treatment.

Fresh peripheral blood, 8 to 10 ml, was the source of the PBMCs. TCR beta CDR3 regions were amplified from RNA. The primer set for the first-round RT-PCR of the TCR CDR3 was HTBI. TCRdb reprocessed the multiplex PCR reads with MiXCR, giving one entry per CDR3 protein. Of around 700,000 distinct CDR3 sequences in the sample, approximately 19% are singletons; the top ten hold over 15%. J was trimmed by 3 bases and V by 3 bases; bases with no gene match: 7. This CDR3 has 15 residues. The germline V gene encodes CDR1 SGHRS and CDR2 YFSETQ. V usage is TRBV5-1 and J usage is TRBJ2-3; 7 bases align to TRBD1. Sample: blood. This receptor was identified in a woman between 50 and 59 years old with Graves' hyperthyroidism that later progressed to Graves' ophthalmopathy. This chain's CDR3 is CASSSDDRATDTQYF. CDR3 in DNA: TGCGCCAGCAGCTCTGACGACAGGGCGACAGATACGCAGTATTTT.